This T cell receptor (beta chain) was observed in a study of shared clonotypes between healthy human individuals. Each subset's genomic DNA was shared equally among a number of immunoSEQ plates. The repertoire was sequenced with immunoSEQ multiplex PCR; TCRdb's copy has only in-frame clones and lacks some. The sample holds 1.4 million to 1.5 million clones, approximately 96% seen once. About this clone: Its antigen is not known.

Points from the study as a whole: The generation probabilities recorded for non-shared clonotypes fell below those of clonotypes shared by all four donors.

The receptor comes from a man between 25 and 39 years old in good health. The sample comprised naive CD4+ T cells sorted from blood. Subset in this sample: CD45RA+ positively selected.

CDR3 DNA sequence: TGTGCCAGCAGACTGTTCACTGGGAAAGAGACCCAGTACTTC. Protein product: CASRLFTGKETQYF. The chain employs TRBV7-2 and TRBJ2-5; D unclear. Per germline, CDR1 SGHTA and CDR2 FQGNSA. The ends were cut back, 6 bases at V and 3 bases at J, with 14 bases in the middle. This CDR3 comprises 14 residues.